This note documents a single T cell receptor beta chain sequence. This sample was included in a study of graft-versus-host responses after intestinal transplantation. The wider study: The whole recipient group had anti-thymocyte globulin induction followed by tacrolimus and steroids for two to three years.

Whole-study results and caveats: GvH clones were identified in recipient marrow, with some first appearing in ileum or blood.

Profiling relied on immunoSEQ multiplex PCR, and the TCRdb table lists in-frame clones only, not all of them. The data contain more than 12,000 clones, about 33% of them singletons. CDR1 and CDR2 (germline): MDHEN, SYDVKM. V dropped 5 bases and J dropped 2 bases, with 9 bases sitting between them. CDR3 length equals 13 residues. Sample: alloreactive CD4+ T cells from a mixed lymphocyte reaction culture, taken before intestinal transplant. Subset meaning: CFSE-low proliferating T cells sorted from roughly six-day pre-transplant mixed lymphocyte reaction (GvH or HvG direction). The gene calls are TRBV28 and TRBJ1-2, with D possibly TRBD1 on 5 matching bases. This sequence was found in a human patient who received an intestinal transplant. CDR3 region: CASSLQGNYGYTF. CDR3 coding DNA: TGTGCCAGCAGTCTTCAGGGAAACTATGGCTACACCTTC.